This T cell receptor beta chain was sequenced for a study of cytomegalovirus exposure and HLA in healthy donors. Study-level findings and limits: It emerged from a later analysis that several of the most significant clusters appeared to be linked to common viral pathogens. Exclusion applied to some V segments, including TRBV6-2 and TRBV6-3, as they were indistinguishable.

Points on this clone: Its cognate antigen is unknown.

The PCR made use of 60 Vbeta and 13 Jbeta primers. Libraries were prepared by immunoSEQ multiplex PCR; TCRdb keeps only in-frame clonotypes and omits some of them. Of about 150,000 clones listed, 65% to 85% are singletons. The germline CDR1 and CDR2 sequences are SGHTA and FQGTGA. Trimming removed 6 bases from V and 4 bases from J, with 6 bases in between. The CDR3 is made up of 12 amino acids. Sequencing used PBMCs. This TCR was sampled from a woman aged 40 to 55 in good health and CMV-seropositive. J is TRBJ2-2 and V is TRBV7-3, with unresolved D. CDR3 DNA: TGTGCCAGCAGTCCGGGCACCGGGGAGCTGTTTTTT. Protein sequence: CASSPGTGELFF.